Reported below is one T cell receptor (beta chain). The sample comes from a study of shared clonotypes between healthy human individuals. V was trimmed by 0 bases and J by 1 base, leaving 10 bases between them. This CDR3 spans 16 amino acids. Germline CDR1 is MGHRA and CDR2 is YSYEKL. This table comes from immunoSEQ multiplex PCR, and its TCRdb copy is limited to in-frame clones, with some not included. The repertoire holds some 800,000 clones, with over 90% as singletons. The naive CD8 population came from CD45RO-negative cells selected for CCR7, without terminally differentiated effector memory CD45RA+ cells.

The sequence was obtained from a man aged 30 to 45 in good health. Sequencing used naive CD8+ T cells sorted from blood. This rearrangement joins TRBV4-1 to TRBJ1-5, with D hard to call. CDR3 region: CASSQERGGSNQPQHF. The CDR3, as DNA: TGCGCCAGCAGCCAAGAGCGCGGAGGGAGCAATCAGCCCCAGCATTTT.